The clone carrying this TCR beta chain has only a few counts. Its matching antigen is unknown. Tagging with unique molecular identifiers was a feature of the TCR beta cDNA libraries. A single record per CDR3 protein comes from TCRdb applying MiXCR to the PCR reads. Among approximately 460,000 distinct CDR3 sequences listed, under 55% were seen once. V shed 1 base and J 4 bases; nucleotides not matched to a gene: 14. The germline CDR1 and CDR2 sequences are LGHDT and YNNKEL (reference sequence). The CDR3 consists of 18 residues. These data originate in a study of post-analysis software for immune sequencing data. Findings and caveats of the study: Compared against controls, patients with multiple sclerosis displayed significantly lower normalized Chao1 diversity. Controls showed lower frequencies than patients for five TRBV segments, and TRBV5-6, TRBV5-1 and TRBV20-1 were among these.

Source material: blood. The chain recombines TRBV3-1 with TRBJ2-5, with 8 bases that match TRBD2. The receptor comes from a girl aged 10 to 17 with multiple sclerosis. CDR3 residues: CASSQVTLAGFRRETQYF. For the CDR3, the DNA is TGTGCCAGCAGCCAAGTGACTTTAGCGGGATTTAGGAGAGAGACCCAGTACTTC.